The rows below give T cell receptor beta chains drawn from one sample of a study of OX40 agonist ivuxolimab in advanced cancers. Sequencing was performed with immunoSEQ multiplex PCR; in TCRdb, only in-frame clones are kept and a portion is missing. The sample shows roughly 22,000 clones, about nine tenths of them seen only once. This specimen consisted of CD4+ or CD8+ T cells sorted from blood, obtained in a trial of the OX40 agonist ivuxolimab. The origin of the receptors is an adult with an advanced solid tumor such as melanoma, head and neck, liver or kidney cancer. CDR3s include the opening cysteine and the closing phenylalanine or tryptophan.

len | v_gene | CDR3aa
18 | TRBV7-8 | CASSLGPEGARGNQPQHF
14 | TRBV5-5 | CASSLNRFTDTQYF
12 | TRBV7-8 | CASSLMNTEAFF
12 | TRBV28 | CASSPRSHEQYF
14 | TRBV10-2 | CASSESGSVYEQYF
11 | TRBV14 | CASSKGTDYTF
14 | TRBV9 | CASSPTGTGVEQYF
15 | TRBV9 | CASSVGVGSGNTIYF
15 | TRBV27 | CASSLTLTGSGGYTF
14 | TRBV27 | CASSSWDRRSEQYF
12 | TRBV14 | CASSPGLGEQFF
14 | TRBV7-8 | CASSVRTLNYEQYF
15 | TRBV6-5 | CASSYGGGTVYEQYF
13 | TRBV6-4 | CASSRRYADTQYF
17 | TRBV7-8 | CASSQLAGVKGVYEQYF
15 | TRBV28 | CASSLWEGEYQPQHF
14 | TRBV19 | CASSSRESAYEQYF
14 | TRBV28 | CASSPAPGDGELFF
15 | TRBV27 | CASSLAGGPYNEQFF
17 | TRBV15 | CATSREAASSIKEKLFF